This passage covers 25 T cell receptor beta chains from one sample sequenced in a study of T-cell reconstitution after alpha-beta-depleted transplantation in children. Preparation of the TCRbeta library used unique molecular identifiers. A single record per CDR3 protein comes from TCRdb applying MiXCR to the PCR reads. The repertoire includes 500,000 to 750,000 distinct CDR3 sequences, roughly 30% of them detected once, and less than 40% sits in the top ten. Sequences were derived from PBMCs, sampled before TCRalphabeta/CD19-depleted stem cell transplant. The source is a boy in the first two years of life with Wiskott-Aldrich syndrome, due to receive a stem cell transplant.

Comment on this clonotype: One end of the junction varies from germline; a read error may be responsible. This sequence joins TRBV7-2 and TRBJ1-5; TRBD1 agrees at 7 bases. Germline V CDR1 and CDR2: SGHTA, FQGNSA. This CDR3 region has 13 residues. CDR3 in amino acids: CACRGGGNQPQHF. The CDR3 DNA follows: TGTGCCTGCAGGGGGGGGGGCAATCAGCCCCAGCATTTT. Full variable domain (rest looked up from reference TRBV7-2 and TRBJ1-5): GAGVSQSPSNKVTEKGKDVELRCDPISGHTALYWYRQSLGQGLEFLIYFQGNSAPDKSGLPSDRFSAERTGGSVSTLTIQRTQQEDSAVYLCACRGGGNQPQHFGDGTRLSIL.

This rearrangement joins TRBV5-1 to TRBJ2-1; TRBD2 matches 11 bases. Trimming at V came to 5 bases and at J to 3 bases, leaving 7 bases not matched to a gene. CDR3 length: 16 residues. Looked up from germline, CDR1 is SGHRS and CDR2 is YFSETQ. The CDR3 DNA is TGCGCCAGCAGATCGGGACTAGCGGACTTCTACAATGAGCAGTTCTTC. This codes for CASRSGLADFYNEQFF.

This clonotype was recorded a few times. V is TRBV5-1 and J is TRBJ2-7; D perhaps matches TRBD1 (6 bases). CDR3 length: 15 amino acids. Germline V gene lookup returns CDR1 SGHRS and CDR2 YFSETQ. V lost 3 bases, J lost 3 bases, and 16 bases lay in between. This CDR3 reads CASSSEVGQLYEQYF. CDR3 coding DNA: TGCGCCAGCAGCTCGGAGGTAGGACAGCTCTACGAGCAGTACTTC.

This clonotype was counted only a few times. The V gene is TRBV20-1, the J gene TRBJ2-2; TRBD2 matches at 11 bases. CDR1 is DFQATT and CDR2 is SNEGSKA in the germline V gene (reference sequence). The V gene end was trimmed by 6 bases and the J gene end by 4 bases; junction bases not matched to a gene: 7. The CDR3 sequence is 15 residues long. The CDR3 region is CSAGRLAGSTGELFF. CDR3 sequence (DNA): TGCAGTGCCGGCAGACTAGCGGGAAGCACCGGGGAGCTGTTTTTT.

The chain joins TRBV5-6 to TRBJ2-1, with D uncertain. Germline values: CDR1 SGHDT, CDR2 YYEEEE. The V end lost 1 base, the J end lost 4 bases, and 12 bases lay between the germline ends. This CDR3 is built from 15 residues. CDR3 in amino acids: CASSLYRNRYNEQFF. The CDR3, as DNA: TGTGCCAGCAGCTTGTATAGGAACCGATACAATGAGCAGTTCTTC.

The genes are TRBV5-6 and TRBJ2-7, with D perhaps TRBD1 (6 bases). CDR3 length: 15 amino acids. The germline CDR1 and CDR2 sequences are SGHDT and YYEEEE. The germline V and J ends were trimmed by 1 base and 3 bases, with 14 bases remaining between them. CDR3 residues: CASSLPGAANYEQYF. As DNA, the CDR3 is TGTGCCAGCAGCTTGCCAGGGGCGGCGAACTACGAGCAGTACTTC.

This clonotype was observed a few times. The V call is TRBV5-1, the J call TRBJ2-2; D gene ambiguous. CDR3 size: 13 residues. Germline V gene sequence: CDR1 SGHRS, CDR2 YFSETQ. V lost 1 base to trimming and J lost 7 bases, with 8 bases between them. The CDR3 DNA reads TGCGCCAGCAGCTTGAGTCTAAGCGGGGAGCTGTTTTTT. Translated, it gives CASSLSLSGELFF. Looking up the rest from reference TRBV5-1 and TRBJ2-2 gives the full variable domain: KAGVTQTPRYLIKTRGQQVTLSCSPISGHRSVSWYQQTPGQGLQFLFEYFSETQRNKGNFPGRFSGRQFSNSRSEMNVSTLELGDSALYLCASSLSLSGELFFGEGSRLTVL.

This clonotype has just a few counts. V is TRBV5-5 and J is TRBJ2-7; no clear D. V was trimmed by 0 bases and J by 2 bases, leaving 18 bases between them. The CDR3 is made up of 17 amino acids. Germline-derived CDR1 and CDR2 are SGHKS and YYEKEE (reference sequence). The CDR3 DNA is TGTGCCAGCAGCTTGGTTAAATCTAGGAAAAGAACCTACGAGCAGTACTTC. It codes for CASSLVKSRKRTYEQYF.

The chain is built from TRBV7-9 and TRBJ1-4, with D perhaps TRBD1 (6 bases). V was cut by 5 bases and J by 6 bases, with 16 bases left in between. The CDR3 runs to 15 residues. Germline V gene data show CDR1 as SEHNR and CDR2 as FQNEAQ (reference sequence). In DNA form, the CDR3 reads TGTGCCAGCAGCGTTAACAGGGTGGGGGATGAAAAACTGTTTTTT. Its protein is CASSVNRVGDEKLFF.

This clonotype was counted between two and nine times. This sequence joins TRBV5-1 and TRBJ2-7, with TRBD1 matching 10 bases. V lost 4 bases, J lost 4 bases, and 5 bases stayed unmatched. Germline V gives CDR1 SGHRS, CDR2 YFSETQ. The CDR3 is 14 amino acids. CDR3 sequence (DNA): TGCGCCAGCAGCCCCGGGACAGGGGTGTACGAGCAGTACTTC. Amino acid sequence: CASSPGTGVYEQYF.

The CDR3 bases are TGCAGTGCTAACCCCTCCGGGATGAACTCCTACGAGCAGTACTTC. Translating gives CSANPSGMNSYEQYF. This chain links TRBV20-1 with TRBJ2-7, with D possibly TRBD2 on 5 matching bases. The CDR3 extends over 15 amino acids. V lost 4 bases and J lost 0, with 16 bases in between. In germline, CDR1 is DFQATT, CDR2 SNEGSKA (reference sequence).

This clonotype appeared a few times. This sequence joins TRBV7-3 and TRBJ2-1, with a tentative D call TRBD1 (6 bases). CDR3 length: 16 residues. Germline V lookup: CDR1 SGHTA, CDR2 FQGTGA. Trimming took off 3 bases at V and 5 bases at J, with 17 bases between the two ends. CDR3: CASSLGASRDDNEQFF. The DNA for the CDR3 is TGTGCCAGCAGCTTGGGGGCTAGCAGAGACGACAATGAGCAGTTCTTC.

The chain couples TRBV29-1 to TRBJ2-1, with 7 bases matching TRBD1. The ends lost 2 bases at V and 1 base at J; junction bases unmatched: 14. Germline CDR1 is SQVTM and CDR2 is ANQGSEA. The CDR3 runs to 18 residues. CDR3 loop: CSVEPLGRDSLSYNEQFF. CDR3 nucleotides: TGCAGCGTTGAACCTCTAGGTCGGGACAGTCTTTCCTACAATGAGCAGTTCTTC.

This clonotype was picked up a small number of times. The chain couples TRBV5-1 to TRBJ1-4; TRBD1 is a possible D gene (5 bases). The CDR3 length is 15 residues. From germline, CDR1 is SGHRS and CDR2 YFSETQ. The V end was cut by 0 bases, the J end by 6 bases, with 12 bases between. The CDR3, as DNA: TGCGCCAGCAGCTTGGCGGGACCCACCTATGAAAAACTGTTTTTT. Translating gives CASSLAGPTYEKLFF.

The chain couples TRBV4-1 to TRBJ2-5, with unresolved D. From germline, CDR1 is MGHRA and CDR2 YSYEKL. V was trimmed by 1 base and J by 2 bases, leaving 5 bases between them. The CDR3 covers 13 residues. The DNA of the CDR3 is TGCGCCAGCAGCCAAGGACAACAAGAGACCCAGTACTTC. It translates to CASSQGQQETQYF.

The rearrangement joins TRBV7-8 to TRBJ2-5; 10 nucleotides align to TRBD2. The CDR3 runs to 16 residues. After removal of 5 bases from V and 5 bases from J, the junction contained 11 bases not matched to a gene. CDR1 and CDR2 from the germline V gene are SGHVS and FQNEAQ. The CDR3 region is CASSLTGLAKRETQYF. The CDR3, as DNA: TGTGCCAGCAGCCTCACGGGACTAGCGAAGAGGGAGACCCAGTACTTC.

Note on this clonotype: Because the CDR3 is missing its conserved closing phenylalanine or tryptophan, this is likely a read error. It is unclear where the CDR3 begins or ends on the DNA, so no DNA is shown, and the CDR3 is as TCRdb lists it. V usage is TRBV20-1 and J usage is TRBJ2-1; the D segment call TRBD1 is taken from the table without a DNA check. Counting both end residues, the CDR3 totals 14 amino acids. CDR1 and CDR2 from the germline V gene are DFQATT and SNEGSKA (reference sequence). The CDR3 reads CSARPGIAGTGMKK.

Comment on this clonotype: Germline and junction disagree at one end, which may indicate a read error. This chain links TRBV12-3 or TRBV12-4 with TRBJ2-1; 14 nucleotides match TRBD2. The CDR3 is 20 amino acids. CDR3 sequence reads: CASSKPGLAGESLSHNEQFF. DNA for the CDR3: TGTGCCAGCAGTAAACCGGGACTAGCGGGAGAGTCCCTCTCCCACAATGAGCAGTTCTTC.

This clonotype was picked up many times. CDR3 sequence: CASSQGGNEQFF. For the CDR3, the DNA is TGTGCCAGCAGTCAGGGTGGGAATGAGCAGTTCTTC. The J gene is TRBJ2-1, the V gene TRBV27, with a possible D match to TRBD1 (5 bases). The ends were cut back, 5 bases at V and 7 bases at J, with 9 bases in the middle. The CDR3 sequence is 12 residues long. Germline CDR1 is MNHEY and CDR2 is SMNVEV (reference sequence).

The V gene is TRBV12-3 or TRBV12-4, the J gene TRBJ2-1, with TRBD1 identical over 9 bases. The CDR3 loop spans 15 amino acids. Trimming removed 6 bases from V and 8 bases from J; junction bases left unmatched: 11. The CDR3 nucleotides read TGTGCCAGCAGGGAAAGCGGACAGGGGCTTTATGAGCAGTTCTTC. Its protein product is CASRESGQGLYEQFF.

This chain connects TRBV12-3 or TRBV12-4 to TRBJ1-5; tentatively, D is TRBD1 (6 bases). V lost 3 bases and J lost 4, with 10 bases in between. The CDR3 length is 14 residues. In nucleotides, the CDR3 is TGTGCCAGCAGTTTTGGGGGGCGGAATCAGCCCCAGCATTTT. Residues: CASSFGGRNQPQHF.

This clonotype was counted a few times. DNA of the CDR3: TGTGCCAGCAGCTCAAGAAGGAGAAGCGGGAGGGCCTACAATGAGCAGTTCTTC. This gives the protein CASSSRRRSGRAYNEQFF. This chain links TRBV11-1 with TRBJ2-1, with TRBD2 matching 10 bases. The CDR3 is 18 amino acids. V was clipped by 4 bases and J by 2 bases; unmatched bases: 11. Per the germline V gene, CDR1 is SGHAT and CDR2 is FQDESV (reference sequence).

This clonotype was observed a few times. The chain has TRBV20-1 and TRBJ1-4; 7 nucleotides line up with TRBD1. The V gene end was trimmed by 6 bases and the J gene end by 3 bases; junction bases not matched to a gene: 10. CDR1 and CDR2 (germline): DFQATT, SNEGSKA (reference sequence). CDR3 length: 15 amino acids. CDR3 residues: CSAWDSQASNEKLFF. The CDR3 coding sequence is TGCAGTGCCTGGGACAGCCAAGCTTCTAATGAAAAACTGTTTTTT.

This chain links TRBV5-6 with TRBJ2-5; the D is unclear. Germline assignment: CDR1 SGHDT and CDR2 YYEEEE. This CDR3 contains 13 residues. V lost 7 bases to trimming and J lost 4 bases, with 14 bases between them. This CDR3 is CASALESTETQYF. CDR3 bases: TGTGCCAGCGCCCTGGAAAGTACAGAGACCCAGTACTTC.

This clonotype was observed a few times. This chain joins TRBV20-1 and TRBJ1-4; TRBD1 might be the D (5 bases). Germline V gene lookup returns CDR1 DFQATT and CDR2 SNEGSKA (reference sequence). This CDR3 contains 15 residues. The V and J ends lost 1 base and 3 bases respectively, with 12 bases between them. Here the CDR3 reads CSARAAGSANEKLFF. The CDR3 DNA reads as TGCAGTGCTAGAGCTGCAGGGAGCGCTAATGAAAAACTGTTTTTT.